This T cell receptor beta chain derives from a study of radiotherapy plus CTLA-4 blockade in lung cancer (dated by TCRdb to the late 2010s). Looking at the study overall: Objective responses were observed in 18% of enrolled patients, and disease control was achieved in roughly 30%.

Regarding this clone: Its antigen target is currently unknown. Per-base qualities were not stored, and no clone one base away is much larger.

Results the study describes overall, beyond this receptor: After treatment with radiotherapy and ipilimumab, TCR clones that came from tumors expanded in the peripheral blood. The strongest predictors of response were reported to be early dynamic shifts in blood T cell clones along with a rise in serum interferon-beta following radiation.

Libraries were prepared through the immunoSEQ multiplex PCR assay. The immuneACCESS repertoire file appears here via TCRdb, limited to in-frame rearrangements. These files lack a portion of the clones; in checked studies, under half of the deficit traces to unresolved V genes, and the cause of the others is not known. This sample is represented by tens of thousands of clones; more than 60% of them were singletons. The top ten hold 4% of the sample. The study tested focal radiation therapy combined with CTLA-4 blockade (ipilimumab) in patients with chemo-refractory metastatic non-small-cell lung cancer. The receptor comes from a human donor with non-small cell lung cancer who had a partial response to radiotherapy plus ipilimumab. Some clones in this sample may be carry-over from other donors' samples. Sample: peripheral blood, taken from a patient treated with radiotherapy plus ipilimumab.

The bases read TGTGCCAGCAGTTTTCAACGGATAAGGGGAAGTAACTATGGCTACACCTTC. The resulting protein is CASSFQRIRGSNYGYTF. This sequence uses TRBV28 and TRBJ1-2; the best D guess is TRBD1, with 5 bases matching. V is clipped by 3 bases and J by 1 base, and the sequence between their germline boundaries is 18 bases long. Sequences MDHEN (CDR1) and SYDVKM (CDR2) are obtained from the germline V gene. From the cysteine through the phenylalanine, the CDR3 covers 17 amino acids. The CDR3 DNA has 51 bases and is translated from base 1.